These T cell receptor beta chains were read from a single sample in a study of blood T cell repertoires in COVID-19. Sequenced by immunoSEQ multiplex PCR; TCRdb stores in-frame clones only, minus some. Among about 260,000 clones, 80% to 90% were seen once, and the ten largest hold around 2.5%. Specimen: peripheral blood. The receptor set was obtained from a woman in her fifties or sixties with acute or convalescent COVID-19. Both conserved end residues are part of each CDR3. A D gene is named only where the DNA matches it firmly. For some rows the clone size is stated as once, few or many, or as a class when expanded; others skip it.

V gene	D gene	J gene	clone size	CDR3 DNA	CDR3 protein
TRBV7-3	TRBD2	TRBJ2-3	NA	TGTGCCAGCAGCTTAGCGGGAGCAAAAGATACGCAGTATTTT	CASSLAGAKDTQYF
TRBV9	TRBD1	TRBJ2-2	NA	TGTGCCAGCAGACCCGGGACAGAGAACACCGGGGAGCTGTTTTTT	CASRPGTENTGELFF
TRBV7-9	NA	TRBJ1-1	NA	TGTGCCAGCAGCTTATGGACTGATGAAGCTTTCTTT	CASSLWTDEAFF
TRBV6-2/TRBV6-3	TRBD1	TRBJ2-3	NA	TGTGCCAGCACCCCATGGGACAGGGCTGGGAATACGCAGTATTTT	CASTPWDRAGNTQYF
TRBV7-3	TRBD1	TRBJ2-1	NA	TGTGCCAGCAGTCAGGACAGGGTCCGATCCGGCGAGCAGTTCTTC	CASSQDRVRSGEQFF
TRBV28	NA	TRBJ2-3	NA	TGTGCCAGCATTGGGAGCGCCGCAGGTAGCACAGATACGCAGTATTTT	CASIGSAAGSTDTQYF
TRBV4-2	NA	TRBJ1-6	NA	TGTGCCAGCAGCCAAGAATTCATCGGAGCTCTGGATTCACCCCTCCACTTT	CASSQEFIGALDSPLHF
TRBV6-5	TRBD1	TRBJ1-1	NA	TGTGCCAGTGGACAGGGGGCGATTTCGATTGAAGCTTTCTTT	CASGQGAISIEAFF
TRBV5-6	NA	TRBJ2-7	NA	TGTGCCAGCAATCCACAGGGATGGGGCTACGAGCAGTACTTC	CASNPQGWGYEQYF
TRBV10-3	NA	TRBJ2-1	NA	TGTGCCATCAGTGGAGGGAGTCAGGGGGGTCGGGATGAGCAGTTCTTC	CAISGGSQGGRDEQFF
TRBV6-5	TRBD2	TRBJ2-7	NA	TGTGCCAGCAGTCGCGCGGGAGATTCCTACGAGCAGTACTTC	CASSRAGDSYEQYF
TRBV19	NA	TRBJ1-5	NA	TGTGCCAGTAGTATGCCGGGGAGCAATCAGCCCCAGCATTTT	CASSMPGSNQPQHF
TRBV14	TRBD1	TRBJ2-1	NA	TGTGCCAGCAGCCAAGGAACCGGGACAGGGTTTAATGAGCAGTTCTTC	CASSQGTGTGFNEQFF
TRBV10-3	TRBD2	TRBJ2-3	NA	TGTGCCATCAGTCCCGCCCGCCCACTAGCGGGATATCTTGGCACAGATACGCAGTATTTT	CAISPARPLAGYLGTDTQYF
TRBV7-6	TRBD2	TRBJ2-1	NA	TGTGCCAGCAGCCCGACCGGGACTAGTGGGTGGGGTGAGCAGTTCTTC	CASSPTGTSGWGEQFF
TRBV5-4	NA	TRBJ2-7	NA	TGTGCCAGCAGCTCTACCCCCGGGATTTCCTACGAGCAGTACTTC	CASSSTPGISYEQYF
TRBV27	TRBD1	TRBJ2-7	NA	TGTGCCAGCAGTTTAGTACAGGGGTTCTTTCGCGAGCAGTACTTC	CASSLVQGFFREQYF
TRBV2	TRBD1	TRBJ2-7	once	TGTGCCATTGACAGGGTTGTCTCTGGGGAGCAGTACTTC	CAIDRVVSGEQYF
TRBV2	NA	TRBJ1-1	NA	TGTGCCAGCAGTGAAGCGGGAGGGATGGTTAACACTGAAGCTTTCTTT	CASSEAGGMVNTEAFF
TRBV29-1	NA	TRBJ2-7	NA	TGCAGCGTCTGGGCGAGAGTATCTAGCTCTTATTTTGACGAGCAGTACTTC	CSVWARVSSSYFDEQYF
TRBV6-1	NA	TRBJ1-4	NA	TGTGCCAGCAGTGATCCTAGACAGGCTAATGAAAAACTGTTTTTT	CASSDPRQANEKLFF
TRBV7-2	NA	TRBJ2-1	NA	TGTGCCAGCAGCCCTGGACTAACCGGCGGTGAGCAGTTCTTC	CASSPGLTGGEQFF
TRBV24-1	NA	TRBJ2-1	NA	TGTGCCACCAGTGATCCGAACCCAATACAGGGTGGGCCCTACAATGAGCAGTTCTTC	CATSDPNPIQGGPYNEQFF
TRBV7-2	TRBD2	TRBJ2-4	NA	TGTGCCAGTCTCCTGTCTAGCGGGAGCATGGGAAACATTCAGTACTTC	CASLLSSGSMGNIQYF
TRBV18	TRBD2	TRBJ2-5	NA	TGTGCCAGCTCATCAGGACTAGGTCAAGAGACCCAGTACTTC	CASSSGLGQETQYF
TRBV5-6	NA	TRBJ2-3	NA	TGTGCCAGCAGCTGGCAGGAGGGGGATACGCAGTATTTT	CASSWQEGDTQYF
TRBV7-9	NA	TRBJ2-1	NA	TGTGCCAGCAGCCCTACAGGGGTGCGGGGTCACTCCTACAATGAGCAGTTCTTC	CASSPTGVRGHSYNEQFF
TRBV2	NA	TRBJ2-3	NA	TGTGCCAGCAGTGAAGCGCCGGTGTTAATGGCAGATACGCAGTATTTT	CASSEAPVLMADTQYF
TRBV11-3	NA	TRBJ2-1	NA	TGTGCCAGCAGCAACAGACACATGGGGCAGTTCTTC	CASSNRHMGQFF
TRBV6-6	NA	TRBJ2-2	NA	TGTGCCAGCAGACCGGACAGAACGAACACCGGGGAGCTGTTTTTT	CASRPDRTNTGELFF
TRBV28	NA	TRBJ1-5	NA	TGTGCCAGCAGTTTGACGGGCGGGGGACAGCCCCAGCATTTT	CASSLTGGGQPQHF
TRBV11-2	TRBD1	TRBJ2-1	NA	TGTGCCAGCAGCTTGGGACAGGGGGCCTCACTCAGGTACAATGAGCAGTTCTTC	CASSLGQGASLRYNEQFF
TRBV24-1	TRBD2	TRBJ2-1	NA	TGTGCCACGGGCGGGGCGGGAGGTAACAATGAGCAGTTCTTC	CATGGAGGNNEQFF
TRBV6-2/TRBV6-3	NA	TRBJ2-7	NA	TGTGCCAGCAGTTTAACCCTATACGAGCAGTACTTC	CASSLTLYEQYF
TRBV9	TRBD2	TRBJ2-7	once	TGTGCCAGCAGCGTACGTTACGGACTAGCTGAGTCCTACGAGCAGTACTTC	CASSVRYGLAESYEQYF
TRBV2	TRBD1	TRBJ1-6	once	TGTGCCAGCAGTGAACAGGGGGTGGCTTCACCCCTCCACTTT	CASSEQGVASPLHF
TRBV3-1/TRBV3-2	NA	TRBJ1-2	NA	TGTGCCAGCAGCCAAGTGGCAGACTATGGCTACACCTTC	CASSQVADYGYTF
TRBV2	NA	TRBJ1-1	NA	TGTGCCAGCAGTGGAGCTGGACAGCTGAACACTGAAGCTTTCTTT	CASSGAGQLNTEAFF
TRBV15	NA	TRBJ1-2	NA	TGTGCCACCAGCCGGACTGCCTATGGCTACACCTTC	CATSRTAYGYTF
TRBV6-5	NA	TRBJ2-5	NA	TGTGCCAGCAGGGACGCCAGGGTTGAGACCCAGTACTTC	CASRDARVETQYF
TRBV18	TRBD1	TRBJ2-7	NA	TGTGCCAGCTCATCTCGCCGGGACAGGGAACATAAACCGTTGGAGCAGTACTTC	CASSSRRDREHKPLEQYF
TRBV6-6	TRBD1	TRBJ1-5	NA	TGTGCCAGCAGTATGGACAGGGTGGTTCATTTT	CASSMDRVVHF
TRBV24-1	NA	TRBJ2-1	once	TGTGCCACCAGTGATTTGCAGGGTGTTTCTGTTGGCGGTGAGCAGTTCTTC	CATSDLQGVSVGGEQFF
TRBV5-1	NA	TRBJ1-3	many	TGCGCCAGCAGCTTGGTCGGAGATAGTGGAAACACCATATATTTT	CASSLVGDSGNTIYF
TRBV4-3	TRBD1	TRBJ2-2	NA	TGCGCCAGCAGCCAAGACTGGGACAGGGGGAACACCGGGGAGCTGTTTTTT	CASSQDWDRGNTGELFF
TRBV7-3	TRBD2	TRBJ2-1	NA	TGTGCCAGCAGCTGGACTAGCGTCTCTCAAAATGAGCAGTTCTTC	CASSWTSVSQNEQFF
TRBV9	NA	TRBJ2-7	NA	TGTGCCAGCAGCGTAGCCCCCAGGGGTTACGAGCAGTACTTC	CASSVAPRGYEQYF
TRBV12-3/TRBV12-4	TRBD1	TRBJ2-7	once	TGTGCCAGCAGTTTAGGGACAGGGGACGAGCAGTACTTC	CASSLGTGDEQYF
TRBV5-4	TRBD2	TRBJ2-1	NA	TGTGCCAGCAGCTTGGTAGGACTAGCAGTTAATGAGCAGTTCTTC	CASSLVGLAVNEQFF
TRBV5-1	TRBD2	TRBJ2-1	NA	TGCGCCAGCAGCTCCCTGAAGGGTGGAGCGGGAAACCTTTACAATGAGCAGTTCTTC	CASSSLKGGAGNLYNEQFF
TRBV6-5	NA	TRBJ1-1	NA	TGTGCCAGCAGAAACAGGCTTTCGAACACTGAAGCTTTCTTT	CASRNRLSNTEAFF